Sequencing of this T cell receptor beta chain was carried out in a study of T cells expressing NK-cell markers. About the research overall: Among the eight sequenced donors, seven tested HCMV-seropositive and one tested seronegative. Findings and caveats of the study: CD8+ T cells in roughly six donors included dominant NKG2C+ clonotypes at roughly 1.0-7.5%. The CD3+CD56-NKG2C+ fraction was also led by these clonotypes in four donors.

With regard to this clonotype: Antigen unknown.

Production of TCR beta cDNA relied on 5'RACE template switching with UMIs. No DNA is given; TCRdb re-called the 5' RACE reads and lists each CDR3 protein once. The sample table includes about 390,000 distinct CDR3 sequences. This TCR was sampled from a woman between 45 and 65 years old in good health. The sequenced sample consisted of blood T cells: a sorted CD56 or NKG2C T cell subset, CD4+ or CD8+ T cells, or bulk PBMC T cells (not recorded which).

The CDR3 loop reads CASSKRTGGTDTQYF. This chain links TRBV21-1 with TRBJ2-3; checking the TCRdb D call of TRBD1 is not possible without DNA. TRBV21-1 is an annotated pseudogene. The CDR3 has 15 amino acids.